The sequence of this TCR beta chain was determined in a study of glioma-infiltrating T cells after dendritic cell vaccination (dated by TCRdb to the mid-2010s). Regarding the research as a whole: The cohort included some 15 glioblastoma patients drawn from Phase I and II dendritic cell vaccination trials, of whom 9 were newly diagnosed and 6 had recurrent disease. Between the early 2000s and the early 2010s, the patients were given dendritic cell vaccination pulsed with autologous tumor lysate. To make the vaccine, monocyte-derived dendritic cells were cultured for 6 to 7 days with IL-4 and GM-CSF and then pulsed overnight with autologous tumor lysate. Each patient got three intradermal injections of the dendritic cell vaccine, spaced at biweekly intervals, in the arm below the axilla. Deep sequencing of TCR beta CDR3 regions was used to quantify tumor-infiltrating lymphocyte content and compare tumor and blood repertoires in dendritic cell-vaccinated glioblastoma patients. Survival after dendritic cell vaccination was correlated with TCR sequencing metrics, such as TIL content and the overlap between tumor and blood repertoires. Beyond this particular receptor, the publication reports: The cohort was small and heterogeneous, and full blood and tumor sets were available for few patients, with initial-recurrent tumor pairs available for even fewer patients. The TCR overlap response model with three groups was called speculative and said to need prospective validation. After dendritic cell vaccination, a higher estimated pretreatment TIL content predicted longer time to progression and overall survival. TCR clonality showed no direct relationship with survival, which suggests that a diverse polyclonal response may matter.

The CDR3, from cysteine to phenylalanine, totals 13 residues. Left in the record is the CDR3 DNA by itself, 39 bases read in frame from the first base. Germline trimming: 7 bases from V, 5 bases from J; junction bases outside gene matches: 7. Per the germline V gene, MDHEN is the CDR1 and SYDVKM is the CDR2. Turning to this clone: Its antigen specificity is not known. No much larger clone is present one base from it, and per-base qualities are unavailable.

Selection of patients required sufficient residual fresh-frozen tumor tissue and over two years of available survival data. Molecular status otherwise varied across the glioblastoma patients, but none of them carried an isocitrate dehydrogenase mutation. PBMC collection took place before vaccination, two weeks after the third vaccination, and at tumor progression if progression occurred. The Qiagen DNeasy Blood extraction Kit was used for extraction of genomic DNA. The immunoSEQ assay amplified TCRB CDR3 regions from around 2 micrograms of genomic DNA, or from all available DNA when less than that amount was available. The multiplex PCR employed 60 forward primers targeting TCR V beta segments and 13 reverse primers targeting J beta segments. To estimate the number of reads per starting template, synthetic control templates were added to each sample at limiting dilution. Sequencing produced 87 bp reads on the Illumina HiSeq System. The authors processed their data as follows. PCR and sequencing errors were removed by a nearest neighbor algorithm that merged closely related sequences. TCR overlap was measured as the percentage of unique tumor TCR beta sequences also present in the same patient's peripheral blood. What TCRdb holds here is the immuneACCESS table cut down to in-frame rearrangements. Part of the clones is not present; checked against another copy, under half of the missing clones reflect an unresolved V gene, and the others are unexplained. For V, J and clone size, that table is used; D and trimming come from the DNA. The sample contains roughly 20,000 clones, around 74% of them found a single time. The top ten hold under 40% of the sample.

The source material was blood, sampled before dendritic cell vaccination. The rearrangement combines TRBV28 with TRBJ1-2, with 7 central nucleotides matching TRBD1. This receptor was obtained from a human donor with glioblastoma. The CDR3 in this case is CASINAGGYGYTF. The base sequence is TGTGCCAGCATTAATGCAGGGGGTTATGGCTACACCTTC.